This T cell receptor beta chain was observed in a study of T cells in Graves' hyperthyroidism and ophthalmopathy. Amplified TCR beta CDR3 regions came from RNA transcripts. TCR CDR3 regions were first amplified by RT-PCR with HTBI primers. TCRdb re-called the multiplex PCR reads through MiXCR, storing one row per CDR3 protein. In the table there are about 400,000 distinct CDR3 sequences, about 15% of which are singletons. This CDR3 spans 12 amino acids. V lost 5 bases and J lost 0, with 4 bases in between. Germline assignment: CDR1 MNHNS and CDR2 SASEGT. Uncontrolled infection, other autoimmune disease, pregnancy and lactation each barred patients from inclusion. Findings and limits, study-wide: Median prediction lead before ophthalmopathy onset was about 6.5 months with the model.

Many counts were recorded for this clonotype. What it binds is unknown. The chain couples TRBV6-1 to TRBJ1-1; D gene uncertain. The sample comprised blood. The sequence derives from a woman aged 25 to 39 with Graves' ophthalmopathy. In DNA form, the CDR3 reads TGTGCCAGCAGTATCATGAACACTGAAGCTTTCTTT. It yields the protein CASSIMNTEAFF.